One sample yielded the 4 T cell receptor beta chains listed below, sequenced in a study of response to subunit inactivated influenza vaccine (dated by TCRdb to 2017 to 2018). The receptor library was made with RT-PCR. Sequencing took place on an Illumina HiSeq 2500. The public reads were quality trimmed at Q25 with fastp and then assembled into clones with MiXCR by TCRdb, keeping productive beta chains. Rows matching on CDR3 protein sequence are summarized as one entry with the most common DNA and genes. This sample has 550,000 to 800,000 distinct CDR3 sequences in its table, and more than 11% of those were observed once. 6% to 8% of the sample is taken by the ten largest. The source material was PBMCs from blood, sampled about 14 days before vaccination. These TCRs come from a man in his fifties or sixties who received an inactivated influenza vaccine. Donor details come from another sample of the same person, matched by shared clones.

Written as DNA, the CDR3 is TGTGCCAGCACAACCGGGACTAGGGGAAATGAGCAGTTCTTC. Its translation is CASTTGTRGNEQFF. This rearrangement joins TRBV6-2 or TRBV6-3 to TRBJ2-1; the match to TRBD2 covers 8 bases. The CDR3 runs 14 residues. Germline V gene data show CDR1 as MNHEY and CDR2 as SVGEGT. The J segment lost 7 bases and the V segment lost 7 bases, leaving 9 bases of the junction unmatched.

As concerns this clonotype: At one boundary the junction diverges from the germline segment, which might be a read error. The rearrangement links TRBV12-3 or TRBV12-4 to TRBJ1-1, with 9 positions matching TRBD1. The CDR3 spans 15 residues. For the CDR3, the DNA is TGTGCCAGCAGTGTTAGAGGGACAGGGAACACTGGAGCTTTCTTT. Its protein product is CASSVRGTGNTGAFF.

This clonotype has just a few counts. The chain combines TRBV7-9 with TRBJ1-2; tentative D call: TRBD1 (6 bases). V shed 1 base and J shed 2 bases, with 11 bases lying between them. Germline V gene lookup returns CDR1 SEHNR and CDR2 FQNEAQ (reference sequence). The CDR3 is 15 amino acids. The chain's CDR3 is CASSLEVQGNYGYTF. The DNA of the CDR3 is TGTGCCAGCAGCTTAGAAGTACAGGGAAACTATGGCTACACCTTC.

The gene calls are TRBV5-5 and TRBJ1-5; 7 bases align to TRBD1. V was clipped by 4 bases and J by 0 bases; unmatched bases: 10. Germline V gene sequence: CDR1 SGHKS, CDR2 YYEKEE (reference sequence). This CDR3 contains 17 residues. The CDR3 is CASSALGTVNSNQPQHF. The CDR3 bases are TGTGCCAGCAGCGCCCTCGGGACAGTGAATAGCAATCAGCCCCAGCATTTT.